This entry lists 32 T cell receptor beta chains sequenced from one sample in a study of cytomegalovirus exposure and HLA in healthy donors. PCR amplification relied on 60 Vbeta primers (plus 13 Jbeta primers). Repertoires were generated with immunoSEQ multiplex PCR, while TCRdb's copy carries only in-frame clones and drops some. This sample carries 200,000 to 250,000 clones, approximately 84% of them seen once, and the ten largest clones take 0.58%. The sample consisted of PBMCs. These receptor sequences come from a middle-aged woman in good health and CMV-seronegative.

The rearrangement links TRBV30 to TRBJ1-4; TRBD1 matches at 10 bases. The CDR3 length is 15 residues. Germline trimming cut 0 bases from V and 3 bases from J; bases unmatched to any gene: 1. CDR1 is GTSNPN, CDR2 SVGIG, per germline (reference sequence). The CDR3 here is CAWSVGTGANEKLFF. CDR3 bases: TGTGCCTGGAGTGTAGGGACAGGGGCTAATGAAAAACTGTTTTTT.

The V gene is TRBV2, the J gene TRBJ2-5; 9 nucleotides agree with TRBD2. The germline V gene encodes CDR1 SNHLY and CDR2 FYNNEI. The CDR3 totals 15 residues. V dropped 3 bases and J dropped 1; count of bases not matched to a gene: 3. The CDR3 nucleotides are TGTGCCAGCAGTGACGCGGGGGGGCCCCAAGAGACCCAGTACTTC. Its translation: CASSDAGGPQETQYF.

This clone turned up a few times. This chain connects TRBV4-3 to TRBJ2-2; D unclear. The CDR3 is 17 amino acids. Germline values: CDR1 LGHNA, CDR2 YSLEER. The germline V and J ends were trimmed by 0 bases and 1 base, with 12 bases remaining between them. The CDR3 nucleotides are TGCGCCAGCAGCCAAGATTGGAGAGGAAAGAACACCGGGGAGCTGTTTTTT. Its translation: CASSQDWRGKNTGELFF.

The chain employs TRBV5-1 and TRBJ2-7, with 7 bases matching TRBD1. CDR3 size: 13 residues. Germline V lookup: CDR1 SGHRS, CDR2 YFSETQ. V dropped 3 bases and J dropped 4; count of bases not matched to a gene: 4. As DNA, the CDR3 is TGCGCCAGCAGCTCCGAGACAGGGTACGAGCAGTACTTC. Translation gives CASSSETGYEQYF.

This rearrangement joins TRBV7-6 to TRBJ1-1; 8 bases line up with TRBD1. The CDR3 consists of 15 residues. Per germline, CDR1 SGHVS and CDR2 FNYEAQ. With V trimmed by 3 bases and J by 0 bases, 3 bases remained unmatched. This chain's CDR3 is CASSFRGRLNTEAFF. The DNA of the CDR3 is TGTGCCAGCAGCTTCAGGGGGCGGCTGAACACTGAAGCTTTCTTT. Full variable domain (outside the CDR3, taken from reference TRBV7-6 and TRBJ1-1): GAGVSQSPRYKVTKRGQDVALRCDPISGHVSLYWYRQALGQGPEFLTYFNYEAQQDKSGLPNDRFSAERPEGSISTLTIQRTEQRDSAMYRCASSFRGRLNTEAFFGQGTRLTVV.

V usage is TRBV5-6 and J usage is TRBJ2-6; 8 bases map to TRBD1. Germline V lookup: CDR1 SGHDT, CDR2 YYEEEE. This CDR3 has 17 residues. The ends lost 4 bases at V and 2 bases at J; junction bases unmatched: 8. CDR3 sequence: CASSGQGALAGANVLTF. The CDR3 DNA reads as TGTGCCAGCAGCGGGCAGGGGGCTTTGGCTGGGGCCAACGTCCTGACTTTC.

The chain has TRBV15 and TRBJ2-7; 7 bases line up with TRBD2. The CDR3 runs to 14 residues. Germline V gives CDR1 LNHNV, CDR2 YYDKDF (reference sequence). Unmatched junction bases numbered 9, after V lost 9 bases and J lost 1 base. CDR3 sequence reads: CATTSGGESYEQYF. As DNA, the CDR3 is TGTGCCACTACGTCGGGGGGTGAGTCCTACGAGCAGTACTTC.

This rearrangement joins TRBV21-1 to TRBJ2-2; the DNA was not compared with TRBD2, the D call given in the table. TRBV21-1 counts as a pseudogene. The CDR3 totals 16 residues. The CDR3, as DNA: TGTGCCAGCAGACCTCAGCTTCTAGGGAACACCGGGGAGCTGTTTTTT. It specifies CASRPQLLGNTGELFF.

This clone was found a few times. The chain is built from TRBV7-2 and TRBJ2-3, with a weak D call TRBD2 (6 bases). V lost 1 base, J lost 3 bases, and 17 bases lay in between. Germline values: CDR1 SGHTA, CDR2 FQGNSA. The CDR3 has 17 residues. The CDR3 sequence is CASSLGSAGMGTDTQYF. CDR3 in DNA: TGTGCCAGCAGCTTAGGTTCTGCGGGGATGGGGACAGATACGCAGTATTTT.

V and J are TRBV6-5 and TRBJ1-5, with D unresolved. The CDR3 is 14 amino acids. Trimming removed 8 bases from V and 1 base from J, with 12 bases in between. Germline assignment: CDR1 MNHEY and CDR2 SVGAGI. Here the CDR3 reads CASQEVGSNQPQHF. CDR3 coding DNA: TGTGCCAGCCAGGAGGTGGGAAGCAATCAGCCCCAGCATTTT.

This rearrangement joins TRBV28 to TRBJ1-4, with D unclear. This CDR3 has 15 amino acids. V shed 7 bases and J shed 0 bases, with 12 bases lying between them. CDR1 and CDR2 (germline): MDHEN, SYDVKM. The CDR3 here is CASTKTGTTNEKLFF. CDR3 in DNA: TGTGCCAGCACTAAGACCGGGACAACTAATGAAAAACTGTTTTTT.

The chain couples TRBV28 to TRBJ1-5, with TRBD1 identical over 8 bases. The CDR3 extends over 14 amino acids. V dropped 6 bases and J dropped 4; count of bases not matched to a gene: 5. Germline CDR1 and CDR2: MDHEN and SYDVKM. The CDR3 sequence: CASRMTGANQPQHF. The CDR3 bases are TGTGCCAGCAGGATGACAGGGGCAAATCAGCCCCAGCATTTT.

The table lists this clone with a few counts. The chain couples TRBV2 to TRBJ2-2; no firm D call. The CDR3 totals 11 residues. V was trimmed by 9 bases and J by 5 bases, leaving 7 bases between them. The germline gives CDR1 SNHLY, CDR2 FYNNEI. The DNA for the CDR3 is TGTGCCAGTACGCAGACCGGGGAGCTGTTTTTT. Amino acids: CASTQTGELFF.

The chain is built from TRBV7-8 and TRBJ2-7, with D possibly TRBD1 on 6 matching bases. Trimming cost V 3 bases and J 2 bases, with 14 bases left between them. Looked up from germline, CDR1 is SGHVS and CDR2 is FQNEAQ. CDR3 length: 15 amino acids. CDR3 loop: CASSLWGHLTYEQYF. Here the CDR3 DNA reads TGTGCCAGCAGCTTGTGGGGGCACTTAACCTACGAGCAGTACTTC. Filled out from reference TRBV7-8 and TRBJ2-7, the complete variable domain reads GAGVSQSPRYKVAKRGQDVALRCDPISGHVSLFWYQQALGQGPEFLTYFQNEAQLDKSGLPSDRFFAERPEGSVSTLKIQRTQQEDSAVYLCASSLWGHLTYEQYFGPGTRLTVT.

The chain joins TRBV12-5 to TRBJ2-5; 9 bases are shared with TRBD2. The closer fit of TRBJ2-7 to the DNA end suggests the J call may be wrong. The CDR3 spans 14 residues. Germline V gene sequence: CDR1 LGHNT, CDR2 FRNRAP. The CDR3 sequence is CASGPGGGGYEQYF. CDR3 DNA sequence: TGTGCTAGTGGTCCCGGCGGGGGGGGTTACGAGCAGTACTTC.

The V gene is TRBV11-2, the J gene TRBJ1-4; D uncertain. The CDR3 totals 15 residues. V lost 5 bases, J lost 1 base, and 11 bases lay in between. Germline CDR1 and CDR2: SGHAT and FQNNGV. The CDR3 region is CASSPSRGTNEKLFF. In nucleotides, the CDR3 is TGTGCCAGCAGCCCCAGTCGGGGAACTAATGAAAAACTGTTTTTT.

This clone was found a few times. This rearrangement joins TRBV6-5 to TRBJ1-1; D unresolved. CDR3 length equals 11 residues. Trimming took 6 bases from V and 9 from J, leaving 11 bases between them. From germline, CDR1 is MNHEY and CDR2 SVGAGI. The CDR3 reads CASRHTPKAFF. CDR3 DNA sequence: TGTGCCAGCAGACATACCCCCAAAGCTTTCTTT.

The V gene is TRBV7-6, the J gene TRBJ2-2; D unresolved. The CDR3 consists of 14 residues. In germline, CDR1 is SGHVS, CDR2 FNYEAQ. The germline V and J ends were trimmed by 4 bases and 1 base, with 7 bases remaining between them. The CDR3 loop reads CASSSRLNTGELFF. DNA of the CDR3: TGTGCCAGCAGCTCGAGACTGAACACCGGGGAGCTGTTTTTT. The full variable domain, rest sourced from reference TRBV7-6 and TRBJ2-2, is GAGVSQSPRYKVTKRGQDVALRCDPISGHVSLYWYRQALGQGPEFLTYFNYEAQQDKSGLPNDRFSAERPEGSISTLTIQRTEQRDSAMYRCASSSRLNTGELFFGEGSRLTVL.

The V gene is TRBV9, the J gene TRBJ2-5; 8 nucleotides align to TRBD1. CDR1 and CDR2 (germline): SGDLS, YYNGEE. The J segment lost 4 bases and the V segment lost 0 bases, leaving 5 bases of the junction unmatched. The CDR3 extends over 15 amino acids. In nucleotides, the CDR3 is TGTGCCAGCAGCGTAGCCTTGACAGGGGCAGAGACCCAGTACTTC. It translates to CASSVALTGAETQYF.

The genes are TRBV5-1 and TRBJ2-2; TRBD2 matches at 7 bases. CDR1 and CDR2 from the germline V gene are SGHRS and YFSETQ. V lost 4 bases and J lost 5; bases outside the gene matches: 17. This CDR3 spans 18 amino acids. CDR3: CASSSSPFRGGATGELFF. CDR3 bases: TGCGCCAGCAGCAGCTCCCCATTTCGCGGGGGAGCTACCGGGGAGCTGTTTTTT.

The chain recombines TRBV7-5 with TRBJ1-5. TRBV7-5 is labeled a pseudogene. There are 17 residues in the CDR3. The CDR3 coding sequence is TGTGCCAGAAGCTTAGAGCGGGGCAGGGTGAGCAATCAGCCCCAGCATTTT. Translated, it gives CARSLERGRVSNQPQHF.

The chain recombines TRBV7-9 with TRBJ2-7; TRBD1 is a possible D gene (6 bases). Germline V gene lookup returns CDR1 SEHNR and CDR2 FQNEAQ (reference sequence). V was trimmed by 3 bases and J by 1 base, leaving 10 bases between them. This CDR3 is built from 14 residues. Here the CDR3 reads CASSFRTASYEQYF. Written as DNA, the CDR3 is TGTGCCAGCAGCTTTCGGACAGCTTCCTACGAGCAGTACTTC.

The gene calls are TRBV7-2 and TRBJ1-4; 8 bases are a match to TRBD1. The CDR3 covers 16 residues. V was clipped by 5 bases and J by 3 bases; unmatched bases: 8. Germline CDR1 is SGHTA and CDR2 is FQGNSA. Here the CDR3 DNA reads TGTGCCAGCAGCCAACAGGGGGGGTTAGCTAATGAAAAACTGTTTTTT. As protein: CASSQQGGLANEKLFF. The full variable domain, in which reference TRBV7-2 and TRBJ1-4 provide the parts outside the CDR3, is GAGVSQSPSNKVTEKGKDVELRCDPISGHTALYWYRQSLGQGLEFLIYFQGNSAPDKSGLPSDRFSAERTGGSVSTLTIQRTQQEDSAVYLCASSQQGGLANEKLFFGSGTQLSVL.

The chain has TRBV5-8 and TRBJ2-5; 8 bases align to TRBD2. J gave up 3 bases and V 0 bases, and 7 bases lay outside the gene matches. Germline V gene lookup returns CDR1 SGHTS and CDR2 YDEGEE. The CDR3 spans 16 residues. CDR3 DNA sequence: TGTGCCAGCAGCTTGGGAAGGCGGGGGGTGGAAGAGACCCAGTACTTC. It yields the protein CASSLGRRGVEETQYF.

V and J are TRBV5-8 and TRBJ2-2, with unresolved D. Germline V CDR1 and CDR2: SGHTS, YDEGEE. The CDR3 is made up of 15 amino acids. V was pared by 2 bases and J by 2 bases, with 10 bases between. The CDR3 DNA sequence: TGTGCCAGCAGCTTATTGAGTCCCAACACCGGGGAGCTGTTTTTT. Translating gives CASSLLSPNTGELFF.

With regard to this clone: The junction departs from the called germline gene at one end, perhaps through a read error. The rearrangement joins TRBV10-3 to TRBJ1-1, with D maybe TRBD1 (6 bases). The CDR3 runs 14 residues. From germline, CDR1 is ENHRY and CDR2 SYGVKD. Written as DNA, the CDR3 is TGTGCCATCACTGAGGGACAATTGAACACTGAAGCTTTCTTT. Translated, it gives CAITEGQLNTEAFF.

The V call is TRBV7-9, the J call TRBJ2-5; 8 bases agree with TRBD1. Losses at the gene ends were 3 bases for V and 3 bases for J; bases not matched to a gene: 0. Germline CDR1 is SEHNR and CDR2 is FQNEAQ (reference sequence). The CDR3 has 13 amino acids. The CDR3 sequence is CASSLDREETQYF. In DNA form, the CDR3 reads TGTGCCAGCAGCTTGGACAGGGAAGAGACCCAGTACTTC.

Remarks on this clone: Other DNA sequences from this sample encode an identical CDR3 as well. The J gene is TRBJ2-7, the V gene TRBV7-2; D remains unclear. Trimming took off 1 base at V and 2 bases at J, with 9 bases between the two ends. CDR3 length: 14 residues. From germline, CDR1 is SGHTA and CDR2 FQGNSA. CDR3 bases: TGTGCCAGCAGCTTAGGAGGAACAACCTACGAGCAGTACTTC. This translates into CASSLGGTTYEQYF.

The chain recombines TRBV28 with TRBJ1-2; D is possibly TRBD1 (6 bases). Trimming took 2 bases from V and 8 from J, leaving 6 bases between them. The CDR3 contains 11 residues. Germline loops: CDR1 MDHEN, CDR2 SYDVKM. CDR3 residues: CASSLRGGYTF. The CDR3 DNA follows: TGTGCCAGCAGTTTAAGGGGGGGCTACACCTTC.

The CDR3 nucleotides are TGTGCCAGCAGCTTTGGACAGGGTAGGACAGATACGCAGTATTTT. It is translated as CASSFGQGRTDTQYF. J is TRBJ2-3 and V is TRBV7-9; TRBD1 matches at 8 bases. This CDR3 has 15 amino acids. The J segment lost 3 bases and the V segment lost 3 bases, leaving 5 bases of the junction unmatched. Germline V gives CDR1 SEHNR, CDR2 FQNEAQ (reference sequence).

CDR3 DNA: TGTGCCAGCAGTGAGACCGGGGGGGCCCCAGATACGCAGTATTTT. Its translation is CASSETGGAPDTQYF. The V call is TRBV6-1, the J call TRBJ2-3; TRBD2 matches 8 bases. Trimming at V came to 3 bases and at J to 4 bases, leaving 6 bases not matched to a gene. The CDR3 consists of 15 residues. The germline gives CDR1 MNHNS, CDR2 SASEGT.

The CDR3 coding sequence is TGTGCCAGCAGACCAGGGGTGGCAAGCTCACCCCTCCACTTT. Protein sequence: CASRPGVASSPLHF. The chain carries TRBV6-5 and TRBJ1-6; TRBD1 is a possible D gene (6 bases). Trimming pared 6 bases from V and 10 bases from J, leaving 16 bases between. Germline CDR1 and CDR2: MNHEY and SVGAGI. This CDR3 contains 14 residues.